This TCR beta chain was documented in a study of human versus mouse CDR3 diversity and MHC coevolution. The wider study: Reportedly, immunoSEQ detects one in 200,000 T cells with minimized PCR bias. Study results and caveats: iCHAO1 estimated the human TCR beta repertoire at roughly 1.5 million clonotypes. Among all groups, most of the three human donors showed least clonal inequality.

This CDR3 has 13 residues. Germline CDR1 reads ENHRY; CDR2 reads SYGVKD. V was cut by 4 bases and J by 2 bases, with 8 bases left in between. Libraries were prepared by immunoSEQ multiplex PCR; TCRdb keeps only in-frame clonotypes and omits some of them. Of 60,000 to 95,000 clones listed, around 92% were seen once; the top ten hold roughly 0.15%. To note about this clone: The target antigen is unknown.

Sorting isolated naive CD4 T cells lacking CD45RO and expressing CD62L. The sequencing input was naive CD4+ T cells from blood. As to subset: CD45RO-negative CD62L-positive naive CD4 T cells. V is TRBV10-3 and J is TRBJ2-5; possibly TRBD1 for D (6 bases). This clonotype originated in a person aged 25-75 years in good health. CDR3 sequence (DNA): TGTGCCATCAGTGGCGGACAGCAAGAGACCCAGTACTTC. Its translation: CAISGGQQETQYF.